The 5 T cell receptor beta chains given below trace back to one sample, sequenced in a study of blood T cell repertoires in COVID-19. TCRdb's table, derived via immunoSEQ multiplex PCR, lists solely in-frame clones and lacks some. The repertoire has around 200,000 clones, more than 70% of them found once; the top ten carry 2.9%. The sequencing sample was made of peripheral blood. These TCRs come from a man aged 50-59 years with active or convalescent COVID-19.

The V and J genes are TRBV5-1 and TRBJ2-6; D uncertain. The CDR3 runs 17 residues. Germline lookup yields CDR1 SGHRS and CDR2 YFSETQ. Trimming removed 0 bases from V and 1 base from J, with 11 bases in between. The CDR3 nucleotides are TGCGCCAGCAGCTTGGGCCCCCTCGGGTCTGGGGCCAACGTCCTGACTTTC. Translation: CASSLGPLGSGANVLTF. Filled out from reference TRBV5-1 and TRBJ2-6, the complete variable domain reads KAGVTQTPRYLIKTRGQQVTLSCSPISGHRSVSWYQQTPGQGLQFLFEYFSETQRNKGNFPGRFSGRQFSNSRSEMNVSTLELGDSALYLCASSLGPLGSGANVLTFGAGSRLTVL.

This sequence joins TRBV27 and TRBJ2-7, with D perhaps matching TRBD2 (5 bases). The germline gives CDR1 MNHEY, CDR2 SMNVEV (reference sequence). Deletions cut 5 bases from V and 10 bases from J, with 21 bases between. CDR3 length: 14 residues. CDR3 nucleotide sequence: TGTGCCAGCAGTGGCCGAGAACCCTCAAGCGGCCAGTACTTC. Its protein product is CASSGREPSSGQYF.

This chain connects TRBV6-5 to TRBJ1-2; 9 positions agree with TRBD1. This CDR3 comprises 13 residues. The ends lost 6 bases at V and 6 bases at J; junction bases unmatched: 5. Germline values: CDR1 MNHEY, CDR2 SVGAGI. The CDR3 DNA sequence: TGTGCCAGCAGCTTCGGACAGGGGAATGGCTACACCTTC. Translated: CASSFGQGNGYTF.

CDR3 protein: CASSQVSGGWGEQYF. The CDR3, as DNA: TGCGCCAGCAGCCAAGTTAGCGGGGGGTGGGGCGAGCAGTACTTC. The chain uses TRBV4-3 and TRBJ2-7, with TRBD2 matching over 10 bases. This CDR3 is built from 15 residues. Trimming removed 1 base from V and 6 bases from J; junction bases left unmatched: 6. The V gene's germline CDR1 is LGHNA and CDR2 YSLEER.

The J gene is TRBJ1-2, the V gene TRBV6-6; TRBD1 is a possible D gene (5 bases). Per the germline V gene, CDR1 is MNHNY and CDR2 is SVGAGI (reference sequence). The CDR3 is 14 amino acids. V lost 0 bases and J 4 bases, leaving 9 bases between the germline ends. The CDR3 protein is CASSYSTGAYGYTF. CDR3 in DNA: TGTGCCAGCAGTTACTCCACAGGAGCCTATGGCTACACCTTC.